This TCR beta chain was captured by sequencing in a study of beta chain features in type 1 diabetes. V trimming: 5 bases; J trimming: 7 bases; junction bases outside the gene matches: 8. Germline CDR1 and CDR2: SGHVS and FNYEAQ. The CDR3 has 15 residues. Isolated RNA was reverse transcribed in full, so expressed TCRB transcripts were sequenced. Only in-frame clones appear in the TCRdb table, and some are missing; sequencing was by immunoSEQ multiplex PCR. This sample carries 400,000 to 600,000 clones, about 32% of them seen once, and the ten largest clones take around 0.065%. What was sequenced was naive CD4+ T cells from blood. The receptor's source is a man between 18 and 29 years old in good health. The chain has TRBV7-6 and TRBJ2-7; 13 bases fit TRBD2. The DNA of the CDR3 is TGTGCCAGCAGCCGGGGACTAGCGGGATATGGGGAGCAGTACTTC. This encodes CASSRGLAGYGEQYF.